Shown below are 6 T cell receptor beta chains from a single sample sequenced in a study of glioma-infiltrating T cells. Amplification of TCR alpha and beta CDR3 regions from RNA used iRepertoire nested multiplex PCR. TCRdb recomputed calls from the multiplex PCR reads with MiXCR, one row per CDR3 protein. The sample has around 170,000 distinct CDR3 sequences, about 46% seen once. Sequencing was done on a sample of glioma tissue, nonneoplastic brain tissue, or PBMCs (not recorded which). These receptors were obtained from a human donor with low-grade glioma or glioblastoma, undergoing nonglioma brain surgery, or in good health (not recorded which).

The table lists this clonotype with many counts. The genes are TRBV20-1 and TRBJ2-7; no reliable D call. CDR1 is DFQATT, CDR2 SNEGSKA, per germline (reference sequence). V lost 4 bases and J lost 3, with 10 bases in between. The CDR3 sequence is 12 residues long. CDR3 region: CSAKVSYYEQYF. The CDR3 nucleotides are TGCAGTGCTAAGGTATCCTACTACGAGCAGTACTTC.

A word on this clonotype: Germline and junction disagree at one end, which may indicate a read error. The chain uses TRBV6-2 or TRBV6-3 and TRBJ2-1; a possible D gene is TRBD2 (6 bases). Per germline, CDR1 MNHEY and CDR2 SVGEGT. The CDR3 is 15 residues long. The CDR3 sequence: CASSYGTGAYDEQFF. The CDR3 nucleotides are TGTGCCAGCAGTTATGGGACGGGAGCCTACGATGAGCAGTTCTTC.

To note about this clonotype: A much larger clone lies one base from this, so it may be a read error. This chain joins TRBV2 and TRBJ1-4; D remains unclear. Trimming pared 5 bases from V and 3 bases from J, leaving 10 bases between. The CDR3 has 14 residues. The germline V gene has CDR1 SNHLY and CDR2 FYNNEI. For the CDR3, the DNA is TGTGCCAGCAGTCTGGACTTCGCTAATGAAAAACTGTTTTTT. Protein sequence: CASSLDFANEKLFF.

About this clonotype: A much larger clone lies a single base off, so this may be a read error. The rearrangement joins TRBV7-2 to TRBJ2-7; 7 bases map to TRBD2. CDR3 length equals 12 residues. J gave up 9 bases and V 4 bases, and 6 bases lay outside the gene matches. Per the germline V gene, CDR1 is SGHTA and CDR2 is FQGNSA. In DNA form, the CDR3 reads TGTGCCAGCAGCTCCCTAGCGGCTGCGCAGTACTTC. It is translated as CASSSLAAAQYF.

In the case of this clonotype: Being one base from a much bigger clone, this may be a read error. The rearrangement links TRBV6-6 to TRBJ2-5; tentative D call: TRBD2 (5 bases). Per germline, CDR1 MNHNY and CDR2 SVGAGI (reference sequence). CDR3 length: 15 amino acids. With 6 bases removed from V and 9 bases from J, the gap between germline ends came to 23 bases. The DNA for the CDR3 is TGTGCCAGCAGGATGAGTGGACTCGCCGTGGAGGCCCAGTACTTC. Amino acid sequence: CASRMSGLAVEAQYF.

This rearrangement joins TRBV14 to TRBJ2-3; D possibly corresponds to TRBD2 (5 bases). The CDR3 sequence is 14 residues long. Between the trimmed V and J ends, which lost 0 bases and 1 base, there was a span of 5 bases. CDR1 SGHDN and CDR2 FVKESK come from the germline V gene. The CDR3, as DNA: TGTGCCAGCAGCCAAGAGAGGGGCACAGATACGCAGTATTTT. Amino acid sequence: CASSQERGTDTQYF. Based on the CDR3 plus reference TRBV14 and TRBJ2-3, the full variable domain is EAGVTQFPSHSVIEKGQTVTLRCDPISGHDNLYWYRRVMGKEIKFLLHFVKESKQDESGMPNNRFLAERTGGTYSTLKVQPAELEDSGVYFCASSQERGTDTQYFGPGTRLTVL.